The clone carrying this T cell receptor beta chain came up a few times. Antigen unknown. This entry is derived from a study of early T cells in non-severe SARS-CoV-2 infection. Study at large: Whole-blood bulk RNA, unsorted, was sequenced, and chains were unpaired. Findings of the study overall: Private and CD4 specificities were missed by VDJdb matching, which favored anti-spike CD8 responses.

Between the trimmed V and J ends, which lost 6 bases and 6 bases, there was a span of 11 bases. The CDR3 extends over 12 amino acids. CDR1 and CDR2 (germline): MNHNY, SVGAGI (reference sequence). As part of library construction, unique molecular identifiers were attached to individual cDNA molecules. TCRdb reprocessed the 5' RACE reads with MiXCR, giving one entry per CDR3 protein. The sample shows roughly 47,000 distinct CDR3 sequences, 20% to 25% of them seen only once. This TCR was recovered from an adult who was a healthcare worker with PCR-confirmed SARS-CoV-2 infection or an uninfected control (not recorded which). Sequenced here: whole blood, sampled at baseline. The rearrangement joins TRBV6-6 to TRBJ1-2; D unresolved. The CDR3 coding sequence is TGTGCCAGCAGACCTTTATGGCATGGCTACACCTTC. It codes for CASRPLWHGYTF.